Reported below is one TCR beta chain. The CDR3 end falls 3 residues outside the read, so it is completed with the germline J gene. Measured with immunoSEQ multiplex PCR; TCRdb has only the in-frame clones, and not every one. The sample holds about 22,000 clones. Between the trimmed V and J ends, which lost 0 bases and 1 base, there was a span of 10 bases. Germline lookup yields CDR1 SGHRS and CDR2 YFSETQ. This CDR3 is built from 15 residues. This entry comes from a study of T cells in women clearing cervical HPV infection. Material for sequencing was blood buffy coat. The chain uses TRBV5-1 and TRBJ2-5; D is possibly TRBD1 (6 bases). The clonotype comes from a woman between 18 and 75 years old with a cervical HPV16 infection that either progressed to CIN3+ or cleared (not recorded which). CDR3 protein: CASSLGGQRQETQYF. CDR3 bases read: TGCGCCAGCAGCTTGGGCGGACAGCGCCAAGAGACC. Together with reference TRBV5-1 and TRBJ2-5, the CDR3 gives the full variable domain: KAGVTQTPRYLIKTRGQQVTLSCSPISGHRSVSWYQQTPGQGLQFLFEYFSETQRNKGNFPGRFSGRQFSNSRSEMNVSTLELGDSALYLCASSLGGQRQETQYFGPGTRLLVL.